This TCR beta chain was identified in a study of blood T cells in healthy people across ages. Next came a second PCR, run for about 6 to 12 cycles, which used a sample-barcoded 5' primer along with a J-beta primer mix. TCRdb re-derived calls from the 5' RACE reads in MiXCR, one entry per CDR3 protein. The table shows about 1 million distinct CDR3 sequences, with 35% to 55% occurring only once. The V segment lost 6 bases and the J segment 11 bases; nucleotides outside the gene matches: 15. This CDR3 region has 14 residues. CDR1 is SGHRS, CDR2 YFSETQ, per germline. The sequence came from a woman aged 55-75 years in good health. The V gene is TRBV5-1, the J gene TRBJ2-5; 8 bases match TRBD1. Sequencing was done on a sample of blood. CDR3 sequence (DNA): TGCGCCAGCAACTTCCAGGGGGCAGAAGGAGAGCAGTACTTC. Residues: CASNFQGAEGEQYF. Combining the CDR3 with reference TRBV5-1 and TRBJ2-5 gives the whole variable domain KAGVTQTPRYLIKTRGQQVTLSCSPISGHRSVSWYQQTPGQGLQFLFEYFSETQRNKGNFPGRFSGRQFSNSRSEMNVSTLELGDSALYLCASNFQGAEGEQYFGPGTRLLVL.